The 5 T cell receptor beta chains reported below all come from one sample, sequenced in a study of blood T cell repertoires in COVID-19. Sequenced by immunoSEQ multiplex PCR; TCRdb stores in-frame clones only, minus some. Among 300,000 to 350,000 clones listed, roughly 87% were seen once. The specimen sequenced was PBMCs or T cells enriched from blood (not recorded which). These receptors all stem from a woman aged 25 to 45 who had recovered from COVID-19.

The genes are TRBV7-2 and TRBJ1-6; TRBD1 matches 7 bases. Germline CDR1 reads SGHTA; CDR2 reads FQGNSA. This CDR3 has 15 residues. V lost 5 bases to trimming and J lost 7 bases; unmatched junction nucleotides: 8. Here the CDR3 reads CASSRRTGLNSPLHF. In nucleotides, the CDR3 is TGTGCCAGCAGCCGGAGGACAGGCCTGAATTCACCCCTCCACTTT.

This clone showed up just once. At the DNA level, this CDR3 is encoded by other sequences in the same sample as well. The chain is built from TRBV7-2 and TRBJ2-3; D is unresolved. Germline CDR1 is SGHTA and CDR2 is FQGNSA. This CDR3 has 14 amino acids. V lost 1 base to trimming and J lost 1 base, with 6 bases between them. In nucleotides, the CDR3 is TGTGCCAGCAGCTTAGATTCTGGCACAGATACGCAGTATTTT. This gives the protein CASSLDSGTDTQYF.

The chain recombines TRBV11-2 with TRBJ2-5; 10 positions match TRBD2. Germline V gives CDR1 SGHAT, CDR2 FQNNGV. The CDR3 is 15 amino acids. With V trimmed by 5 bases and J by 1 base, 4 bases remained unmatched. The CDR3 loop reads CASSAASGGQETQYF. The CDR3 nucleotides read TGTGCCAGCAGCGCCGCTAGCGGGGGCCAAGAGACCCAGTACTTC.

The rearrangement links TRBV28 to TRBJ2-7; TRBD2 aligns across 10 bases. This CDR3 has 14 amino acids. Looked up from germline, CDR1 is MDHEN and CDR2 is SYDVKM. With 6 bases clipped from V and 4 bases from J, the junction kept 6 bases outside the gene matches. The DNA of the CDR3 is TGTGCCAGCAGGAGATTAGCGGGGGGTTACGAGCAGTACTTC. As protein: CASRRLAGGYEQYF.

In DNA form, the CDR3 reads TGTGCCAGCAGTCCAAACGGGCCAGGGATCGTAGCCTACAATGAGCAGTTCTTC. Translated: CASSPNGPGIVAYNEQFF. V usage is TRBV6-2 or TRBV6-3 and J usage is TRBJ2-1; D possibly corresponds to TRBD1 (5 bases). Germline CDR1 reads MNHEY; CDR2 reads SVGEGT. There are 18 residues in the CDR3. V was shortened by 5 bases and J by 2 bases, with 22 bases between the two germline ends.